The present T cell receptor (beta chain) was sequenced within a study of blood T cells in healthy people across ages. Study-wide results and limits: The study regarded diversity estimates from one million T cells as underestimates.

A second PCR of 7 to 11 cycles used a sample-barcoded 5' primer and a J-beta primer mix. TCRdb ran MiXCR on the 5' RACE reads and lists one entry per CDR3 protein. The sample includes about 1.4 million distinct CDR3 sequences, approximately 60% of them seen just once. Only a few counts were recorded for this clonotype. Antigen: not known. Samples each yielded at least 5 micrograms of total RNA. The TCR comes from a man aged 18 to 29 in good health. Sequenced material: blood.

The CDR3 sequence: CALGATLNTGELFF. The DNA for the CDR3 is TGTGCCCTTGGTGCGACCTTAAACACCGGGGAGCTGTTTTTT. The chain uses TRBV12-3 or TRBV12-4 and TRBJ2-2; D remains ambiguous. Trimming stripped 11 bases from V and 2 bases from J, with 15 bases between. This CDR3 comprises 14 residues.